These 5 T cell receptor beta chains were all obtained from the same sample, sequenced in a study of radiation and T cells in renal cell carcinoma (dated by TCRdb to about 2020). Libraries were built with the immunoSEQ multiplex PCR assay. TCRdb re-hosts the immuneACCESS table, in-frame sequences only. Its copies lack some clones; in the studies checked, an unresolved V gene accounts for under half of them, and the cause for the rest is not known. The sample table holds 140,000 to 150,000 clones, of which roughly 90% were seen once. The top ten clones comprise less than 20% of the sample. Explained via the paper, the time point label denotes: blood 4 weeks post-SBRT, at nephrectomy. Interpreted using the paper, the treatment or condition label stands for: 15 Gy SBRT to primary tumor, nephrectomy 4 weeks later. The specimen comprised blood, sampled from a patient whose treatment included radiotherapy and nephrectomy. All receptors come from a woman aged 45-65 years with renal cell carcinoma.

The rearrangement uses TRBV2 and TRBJ1-4; tentatively, D is TRBD1 (6 bases). V gave up 7 bases and J gave up 0 bases, with 12 bases separating them. The CDR3 spans 15 residues. Germline CDR1 SNHLY, CDR2 FYNNEI. The CDR3, as DNA: TGTGCCAGCACCCACCGGACAGCAACTAATGAAAAACTGTTTTTT. Protein: CASTHRTATNEKLFF.

On this clone itself: Other DNA sequences within the sample encode an identical CDR3. V gene TRBV19 combines with J gene TRBJ2-2, with D unresolved. The CDR3 spans 13 residues. Trimming took 6 bases from V and 3 from J, leaving 8 bases between them. Germline values: CDR1 LNHDA, CDR2 SQIVND (reference sequence). CDR3 amino acids: CASRGSDTGELFF. DNA for the CDR3: TGTGCCAGTAGAGGTTCGGACACCGGGGAGCTGTTTTTT.

This chain uses TRBV5-6 with TRBJ1-5; 10 bases align to TRBD1. The CDR3 is made up of 16 amino acids. J was trimmed by 5 bases and V by 1 base; bases with no gene match: 6. The germline V gene encodes CDR1 SGHDT and CDR2 YYEEEE. This CDR3 is CASSLSSGQGYQPQHF. The CDR3 DNA is TGTGCCAGCAGCTTGTCCTCGGGACAGGGGTATCAGCCCCAGCATTTT.

This chain links TRBV5-1 with TRBJ2-7; D uncertain. This CDR3 comprises 14 residues. CDR1 and CDR2 from the germline V gene are SGHRS and YFSETQ. V was cut by 1 base and J by 0 bases, with 8 bases left in between. This CDR3 is CASSLRQLSYEQYF. In DNA, the CDR3 is TGCGCCAGCAGCTTGAGGCAGCTCTCCTACGAGCAGTACTTC.

V gene TRBV13 combines with J gene TRBJ1-2; TRBD1 agrees at 12 bases. V lost 5 bases, J lost 2 bases, and 3 bases stayed unmatched. This CDR3 is built from 15 residues. Germline CDR1 is PRHDT and CDR2 is FYEKMQ (reference sequence). The CDR3 nucleotides read TGTGCCAGCAGCCCGGGACAGGGGGCAAACTATGGCTACACCTTC. Protein product: CASSPGQGANYGYTF.